What follows describes a single T cell receptor (beta chain). CDR1 is SNHLY, CDR2 FYNNEI, per germline. V shed 8 bases and J shed 0 bases, with 20 bases lying between them. The CDR3 has 17 amino acids. Authors' processing steps: Nucleated cell number was recorded as an estimate derived from reference gene primer amplification. Assay used: immunoSEQ multiplex PCR; TCRdb lists only in-frame clones, some missing. V, J and clone size are those of that table, while D and trimming were read from the DNA. The table records roughly 200,000 clones, approximately 83% of them present only once. Study members were between about 18 and 100 years old and lived in 24 US regions. Which cohort a participant joined came from the clinical history participants gave. This sample was included in a study of blood T cell repertoires in COVID-19. Whole-study context: From the United States, Italy and Spain came samples of acute and convalescent COVID-19.

The sequenced sample was PBMCs or T cells enriched from blood (not recorded which). The chain recombines TRBV2 with TRBJ1-3, with D possibly TRBD1 on 6 matching bases. The receptor's source is a woman aged 45 to 65 who had been exposed to COVID-19. As DNA, the CDR3 is TGTGCCAGCCTCAGCAGGGGCCCCCCCAACTCTGGAAACACCATATATTTT. Translated, it gives CASLSRGPPNSGNTIYF. Combining the CDR3 with reference TRBV2 and TRBJ1-3 gives the whole variable domain EPEVTQTPSHQVTQMGQEVILRCVPISNHLYFYWYRQILGQKVEFLVSFYNNEISEKSEIFDDQFSVERPDGSNFTLKIRSTKLEDSAMYFCASLSRGPPNSGNTIYFGEGSWLTVV.